The 27 T cell receptor beta chains listed next were all sequenced from one sample in a study of beta chain features in type 1 diabetes. The entirety of the isolated RNA underwent reverse transcription, so expressed TCRB transcripts were sequenced. Profiling relied on immunoSEQ multiplex PCR, and the TCRdb table lists in-frame clones only, not all of them. The sample shows around 500,000 clones, about an eighth of them seen only once. The material sequenced was naive CD4+ T cells from blood. The receptors were sampled from a woman aged 18-29 years in good health.

This chain connects TRBV10-3 to TRBJ2-3; D uncertain. CDR1 and CDR2 from the germline V gene are ENHRY and SYGVKD. CDR3 size: 14 residues. The V end was cut by 6 bases, the J end by 2 bases, with 12 bases between. The CDR3 sequence is CAISLKDLTDTQYF. CDR3 sequence (DNA): TGTGCCATCAGCTTAAAGGACCTCACAGATACGCAGTATTTT.

The chain uses TRBV7-2 and TRBJ2-3; a weak D match, TRBD2 (6 bases). The CDR3 length is 19 residues. CDR1 is SGHTA, CDR2 FQGNSA, per germline. V dropped 1 base and J dropped 4 bases, with 24 bases sitting between them. In DNA, the CDR3 is TGTGCCAGCAGCTTAGTGGGACCACCCCGAGGTAGGGAGGCAGATACGCAGTATTTT. This gives the protein CASSLVGPPRGREADTQYF.

This clone was observed a handful of times. V is TRBV29-1 and J is TRBJ2-1, with D maybe TRBD1 (6 bases). Trimming took 4 bases from V and 1 from J, leaving 8 bases between them. Per the germline V gene, CDR1 is SQVTM and CDR2 is ANQGSEA. The CDR3 sequence is 13 residues long. CDR3 amino acids: CSVGGQSYNEQFF. CDR3 bases: TGCAGCGTTGGTGGACAGTCCTACAATGAGCAGTTCTTC.

The chain has TRBV30 and TRBJ2-7, with 13 bases aligning to TRBD2. V lost 3 bases, J lost 6 bases, and 11 bases stayed unmatched. Germline lookup yields CDR1 GTSNPN and CDR2 SVGIG (reference sequence). This CDR3 has 16 residues. The CDR3 spells CAWRRRTSGRGGEQYF. In nucleotides, the CDR3 is TGTGCCTGGAGACGCCGGACTAGCGGGAGAGGTGGCGAGCAGTACTTC.

This clone has just a few counts. The J gene is TRBJ2-3, the V gene TRBV7-3, with 10 bases lining up with TRBD2. The length of the CDR3 is 15 residues. V gave up 3 bases and J gave up 4 bases; unmatched junction bases: 4. Germline CDR1 SGHTA, CDR2 FQGTGA. The CDR3 protein is CASSLASGSADTQYF. The CDR3 nucleotides are TGTGCCAGCAGCTTGGCTAGCGGGAGTGCAGATACGCAGTATTTT.

The rearrangement uses TRBV9 and TRBJ1-5; possible D gene TRBD1, 5 bases. This CDR3 spans 13 amino acids. Trimming removed 5 bases at V and 4 bases at J, with 10 bases between. From germline, CDR1 is SGDLS and CDR2 YYNGEE. The CDR3 here is CASSQGENQPQHF. For the CDR3, the DNA is TGTGCCAGCAGTCAGGGTGAGAATCAGCCCCAGCATTTT.

This rearrangement joins TRBV27 to TRBJ1-1, with D maybe TRBD1 (5 bases). The germline V and J ends were trimmed by 5 bases and 3 bases, with 19 bases remaining between them. Per the germline V gene, CDR1 is MNHEY and CDR2 is SMNVEV (reference sequence). This CDR3 has 16 residues. In nucleotides, the CDR3 is TGTGCCAGCAGTCCCCGGCGCTCGGGGGTGCACACTGAAGCTTTCTTT. It encodes CASSPRRSGVHTEAFF.

V is TRBV18 and J is TRBJ1-4, with no clear D. Germline-derived CDR1 and CDR2 are KGHSH and LQKENI. V dropped 5 bases and J dropped 8 bases, with 15 bases sitting between them. The CDR3 is made up of 14 amino acids. The CDR3 here is CASSSREGEEKLFF. The DNA for the CDR3 is TGTGCCAGCTCATCCCGGGAGGGCGAGGAAAAACTGTTTTTT.

A few counts support this clone. The genes are TRBV28 and TRBJ2-3; no clear D gene. The CDR3 spans 14 residues. Trimming removed 8 bases at V and 2 bases at J, with 14 bases between. The germline gives CDR1 MDHEN, CDR2 SYDVKM. CDR3 amino acids: CASCIYSYTDTQYF. For the CDR3, the DNA is TGTGCCAGCTGTATCTATTCTTACACAGATACGCAGTATTTT.

This clone was seen more than once but under ten times. The chain is built from TRBV7-2 and TRBJ1-1; tentative D call: TRBD1 (5 bases). The CDR3 extends over 14 amino acids. Germline CDR1 SGHTA, CDR2 FQGNSA. Trimming left V 2 bases short and J 5 bases short, with 12 bases between. The CDR3 coding sequence is TGTGCCAGCAGCTTACTGGGGCGCGGGACTGAAGCTTTCTTT. The encoded protein is CASSLLGRGTEAFF.

Note on this clone: The sample carries other DNA sequences with the same CDR3. This chain connects TRBV7-2 to TRBJ2-3; D is uncertain. Trimming cost V 3 bases and J 2 bases, with 9 bases left between them. The germline gives CDR1 SGHTA, CDR2 FQGNSA. The CDR3 totals 14 residues. CDR3 loop: CASSFGPTTDTQYF. The CDR3 bases are TGTGCCAGCAGCTTCGGACCCACCACAGATACGCAGTATTTT. The complete variable domain, with remaining parts taken from reference TRBV7-2 and TRBJ2-3, reads GAGVSQSPSNKVTEKGKDVELRCDPISGHTALYWYRQSLGQGLEFLIYFQGNSAPDKSGLPSDRFSAERTGGSVSTLTIQRTQQEDSAVYLCASSFGPTTDTQYFGPGTRLTVL.

This clone was counted only a few times. The gene calls are TRBV7-9 and TRBJ2-3; 11 nucleotides line up with TRBD1. The CDR3 consists of 17 residues. Germline CDR1 and CDR2: SEHNR and FQNEAQ (reference sequence). The V segment lost 4 bases and the J segment 2 bases; nucleotides outside the gene matches: 8. CDR3 DNA: TGTGCCAGCAGCTCCCTAGGGACAGGGGGTTACACAGATACGCAGTATTTT. Protein sequence: CASSSLGTGGYTDTQYF.

This clone was detected a few times. The DNA for the CDR3 is TGTGCCAGCAGTGTTCTTAACGCGTGGGACAGATCCTACAATGAGCAGTTCTTC. Amino acids: CASSVLNAWDRSYNEQFF. This rearrangement joins TRBV2 to TRBJ2-1; 7 positions agree with TRBD1. This CDR3 region has 18 residues. CDR1 and CDR2 (germline): SNHLY, FYNNEI. The ends lost 4 bases at V and 1 base at J; junction bases unmatched: 13.

The CDR3, as DNA: TGTGCCAGCAGCATGCAGGGTTCCTACAATGAGCAGTTCTTC. The encoded protein is CASSMQGSYNEQFF. This chain uses TRBV9 with TRBJ2-1; TRBD1 is a possible D gene (5 bases). The germline V gene has CDR1 SGDLS and CDR2 YYNGEE. The germline V and J ends were trimmed by 4 bases and 1 base, with 9 bases remaining between them. This CDR3 is built from 14 residues. Combining the CDR3 with reference TRBV9 and TRBJ2-1 gives the whole variable domain DSGVTQTPKHLITATGQRVTLRCSPRSGDLSVYWYQQSLDQGLQFLIQYYNGEERAKGNILERFSAQQFPDLHSELNLSSLELGDSALYFCASSMQGSYNEQFFGPGTRLTVL.

This chain links TRBV5-1 with TRBJ2-5; TRBD1 agrees at 7 bases. The CDR3 consists of 13 residues. Germline CDR1 is SGHRS and CDR2 is YFSETQ. J lost 7 bases, V lost 4 bases, and 7 bases had no gene match. CDR3 sequence reads: CASSVDRDRTQYF. CDR3 nucleotide sequence: TGCGCCAGCAGCGTAGACAGGGATAGGACCCAGTACTTC.

This clone was seen a handful of times. The V call is TRBV5-6, the J call TRBJ1-1, with 7 bases identical to TRBD1. The CDR3 is made up of 13 amino acids. Unmatched junction bases numbered 4, after V lost 4 bases and J lost 4 bases. The germline CDR1 and CDR2 sequences are SGHDT and YYEEEE. In DNA form, the CDR3 reads TGTGCCAGCAGCCTGACAGGGTCCACTGAAGCTTTCTTT. Protein product: CASSLTGSTEAFF. Using reference TRBV5-6 and TRBJ1-1 for the parts outside the CDR3, the full variable domain is DAGVTQSPTHLIKTRGQQVTLRCSPKSGHDTVSWYQQALGQGPQFIFQYYEEEERQRGNFPDRFSGHQFPNYSSELNVNALLLGDSALYLCASSLTGSTEAFFGQGTRLTVV.

The rearrangement links TRBV19 to TRBJ1-1; D is unclear. The CDR3 sequence is 13 residues long. Trimming cost V 6 bases and J 0 bases, with 8 bases left between them. Germline V lookup: CDR1 LNHDA, CDR2 SQIVND (reference sequence). DNA for the CDR3: TGTGCCAGTAGAGTGCAGATGAACACTGAAGCTTTCTTT. Its protein product is CASRVQMNTEAFF.

The V gene is TRBV7-9, the J gene TRBJ1-1; D is unresolved. CDR3 size: 13 residues. Per germline, CDR1 SEHNR and CDR2 FQNEAQ (reference sequence). Trimming removed 5 bases at V and 0 bases at J, with 7 bases between. In DNA form, the CDR3 reads TGTGCCAGCAGCCGAAAGCTGAACACTGAAGCTTTCTTT. This sequence encodes CASSRKLNTEAFF.

As concerns this clone: The sample carries other DNA sequences with the same CDR3. The chain uses TRBV9 and TRBJ1-1, with 7 bases fitting TRBD1. The CDR3 loop spans 15 amino acids. The germline V gene encodes CDR1 SGDLS and CDR2 YYNGEE. Losses at the gene ends were 4 bases for V and 2 bases for J; bases not matched to a gene: 8. The CDR3 here is CASSPRTGANTEAFF. Here the CDR3 DNA reads TGTGCCAGCAGCCCTCGCACAGGGGCCAACACTGAAGCTTTCTTT.

The chain combines TRBV5-1 with TRBJ2-5; D is tentatively TRBD1 or TRBD2 (5 bases each). In germline, CDR1 is SGHRS, CDR2 YFSETQ. Between the trimmed V and J ends, which lost 3 bases and 5 bases, there was a span of 17 bases. This CDR3 is built from 15 residues. CDR3 coding DNA: TGCGCCAGCAGCTATTCCGGGACCCCCGCGGAGACCCAGTACTTC. Its protein product is CASSYSGTPAETQYF.

This clone was found a few times. V gene TRBV21-1 combines with J gene TRBJ1-1. TRBV21-1 corresponds to a pseudogene. The CDR3 length is 8 residues. The CDR3 loop reads CATLVVFF. The CDR3 DNA follows: TGTGCCACATTAGTGGTTTTCTTT.

This chain joins TRBV4-2 and TRBJ2-5; D tentatively reads TRBD1 or TRBD2 (5 bases each). The CDR3 extends over 12 amino acids. Germline loops: CDR1 LGHNA, CDR2 YNFKEQ. The V gene lost 3 bases and the J gene lost 5 bases, with 7 bases spanning the gap. The CDR3 DNA reads TGTGCCAGCAGCCAGGGGGAGGAGACCCAGTACTTC. Protein: CASSQGEETQYF.

The rearrangement joins TRBV4-1 to TRBJ2-7; D might be TRBD1 (5 bases). The CDR3 has 15 amino acids. The V end was cut by 4 bases, the J end by 6 bases, with 19 bases between. Germline CDR1 is MGHRA and CDR2 is YSYEKL. The CDR3 nucleotides read TGCGCCAGCAGCCCGACCGGAATGGGGCAAGGCGAGCAGTACGTC. Its protein is CASSPTGMGQGEQYV.

This clone has only a few counts. The gene calls are TRBV5-4 and TRBJ2-2; D not certain. Trimming stripped 4 bases from V and 4 bases from J, with 8 bases between. In germline, CDR1 is SGHNT, CDR2 YYREEE (reference sequence). The CDR3 contains 13 residues. The DNA of the CDR3 is TGTGCCAGCAGCCCTCTGATCACCGGGGAGCTGTTTTTT. Encoded protein: CASSPLITGELFF.

The table lists this clone with a few counts. The gene calls are TRBV5-1 and TRBJ2-4, with a weak D call TRBD1 (5 bases). This CDR3 is built from 18 residues. The V end lost 0 bases, the J end lost 0 bases, and 16 bases lay between the germline ends. The germline V gene has CDR1 SGHRS and CDR2 YFSETQ. The CDR3, as DNA: TGCGCCAGCAGCTTGGCCCCCTCAGGGTTGGTAGCCAAAAACATTCAGTACTTC. Its translation: CASSLAPSGLVAKNIQYF.

The chain joins TRBV27 to TRBJ1-2, with TRBD1 identical over 7 bases. Germline assignment: CDR1 MNHEY and CDR2 SMNVEV (reference sequence). Trimming took 5 bases from V and 8 from J; bases not matched to a gene: 5. The CDR3 is 12 residues long. CDR3 nucleotides: TGTGCCAGCAGTCACAGGGGTTGGGGCTACACCTTC. Translation gives CASSHRGWGYTF.

This clone was seen a few times. V gene TRBV23-1 combines with J gene TRBJ2-2; TRBD1 matches 8 bases. TRBV23-1 has ORF status, its function being uncertain. The CDR3 consists of 14 residues. The ends lost 11 bases at V and 3 bases at J; junction bases unmatched: 8. CDR3 DNA sequence: TGCGCCCCCGGTCCGGACAGGGACACCGGGGAGCTGTTTTTT. It codes for CAPGPDRDTGELFF.